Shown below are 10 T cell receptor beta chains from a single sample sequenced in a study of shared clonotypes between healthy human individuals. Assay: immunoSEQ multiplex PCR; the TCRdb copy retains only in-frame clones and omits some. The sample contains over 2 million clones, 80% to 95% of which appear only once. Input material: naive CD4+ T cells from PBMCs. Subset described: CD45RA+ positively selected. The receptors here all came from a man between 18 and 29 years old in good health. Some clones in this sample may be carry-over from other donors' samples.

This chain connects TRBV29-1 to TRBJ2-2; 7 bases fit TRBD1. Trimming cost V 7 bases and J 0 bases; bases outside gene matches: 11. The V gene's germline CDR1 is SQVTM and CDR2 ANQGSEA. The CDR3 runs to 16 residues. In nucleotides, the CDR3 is TGCAGCGCAGCCCGACAGGGAGCCTCGAACACCGGGGAGCTGTTTTTT. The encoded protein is CSAARQGASNTGELFF.

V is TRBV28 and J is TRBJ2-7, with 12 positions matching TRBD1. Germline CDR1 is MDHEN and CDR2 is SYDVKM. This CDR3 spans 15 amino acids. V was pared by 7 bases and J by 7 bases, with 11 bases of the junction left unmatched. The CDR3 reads CASTPSGQGAGEQYF. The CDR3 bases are TGTGCCAGCACACCCTCGGGACAGGGGGCGGGTGAGCAGTACTTC.

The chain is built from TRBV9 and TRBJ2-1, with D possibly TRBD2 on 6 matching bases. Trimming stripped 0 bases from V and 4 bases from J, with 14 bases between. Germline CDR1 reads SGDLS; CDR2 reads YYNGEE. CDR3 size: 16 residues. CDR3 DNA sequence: TGTGCCAGCAGCGTAGATGGGAGGCCCGATTACAATGAGCAGTTCTTC. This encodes CASSVDGRPDYNEQFF.

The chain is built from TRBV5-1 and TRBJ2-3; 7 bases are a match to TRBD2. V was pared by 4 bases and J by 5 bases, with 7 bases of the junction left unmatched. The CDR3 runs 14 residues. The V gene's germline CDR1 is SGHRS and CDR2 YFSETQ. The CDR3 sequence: CASSPGTTQDTQYF. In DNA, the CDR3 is TGCGCCAGCAGCCCGGGGACTACTCAAGATACGCAGTATTTT. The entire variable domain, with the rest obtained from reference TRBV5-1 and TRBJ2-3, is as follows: KAGVTQTPRYLIKTRGQQVTLSCSPISGHRSVSWYQQTPGQGLQFLFEYFSETQRNKGNFPGRFSGRQFSNSRSEMNVSTLELGDSALYLCASSPGTTQDTQYFGPGTRLTVL.

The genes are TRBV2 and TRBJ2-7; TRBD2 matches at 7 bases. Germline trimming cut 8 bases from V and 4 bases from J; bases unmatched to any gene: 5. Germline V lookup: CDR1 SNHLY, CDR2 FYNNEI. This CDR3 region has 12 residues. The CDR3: CASAMREYEQYF. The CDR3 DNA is TGTGCCAGCGCGATGCGGGAGTACGAGCAGTACTTC.

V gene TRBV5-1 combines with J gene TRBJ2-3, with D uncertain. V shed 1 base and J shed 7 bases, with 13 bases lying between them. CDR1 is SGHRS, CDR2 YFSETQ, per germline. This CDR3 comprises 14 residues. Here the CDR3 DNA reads TGCGCCAGCAGCTTGACTGAAAGACCGAATACGCAGTATTTT. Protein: CASSLTERPNTQYF.

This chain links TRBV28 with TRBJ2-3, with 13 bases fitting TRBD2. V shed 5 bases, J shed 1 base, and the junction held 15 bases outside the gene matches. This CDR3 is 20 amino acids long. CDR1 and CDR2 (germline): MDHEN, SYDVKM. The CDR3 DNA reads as TGTGCCAGCAGTCCCATATTTGGGACTAGCGGGATGTTCGGCACAGATACGCAGTATTTT. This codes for CASSPIFGTSGMFGTDTQYF.

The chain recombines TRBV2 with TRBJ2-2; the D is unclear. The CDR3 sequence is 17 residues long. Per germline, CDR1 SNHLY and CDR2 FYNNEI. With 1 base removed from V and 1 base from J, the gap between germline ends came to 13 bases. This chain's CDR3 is CASSEEVATQNTGELFF. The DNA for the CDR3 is TGTGCCAGCAGTGAAGAAGTGGCAACCCAGAACACCGGGGAGCTGTTTTTT.

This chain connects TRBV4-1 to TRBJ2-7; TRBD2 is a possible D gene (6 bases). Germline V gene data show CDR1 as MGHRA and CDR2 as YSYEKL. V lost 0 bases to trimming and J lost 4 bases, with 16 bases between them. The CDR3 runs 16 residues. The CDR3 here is CASSQEPGAGPYEQYF. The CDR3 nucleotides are TGCGCCAGCAGCCAAGAACCGGGAGCGGGTCCTTACGAGCAGTACTTC.

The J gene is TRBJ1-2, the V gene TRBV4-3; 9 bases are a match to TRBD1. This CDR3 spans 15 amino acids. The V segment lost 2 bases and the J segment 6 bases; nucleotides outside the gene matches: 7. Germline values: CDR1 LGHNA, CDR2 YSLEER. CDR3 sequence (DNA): TGCGCCAGCAGCCAACCGGGACAGGGAGTCAATGGCTACACCTTC. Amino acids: CASSQPGQGVNGYTF.